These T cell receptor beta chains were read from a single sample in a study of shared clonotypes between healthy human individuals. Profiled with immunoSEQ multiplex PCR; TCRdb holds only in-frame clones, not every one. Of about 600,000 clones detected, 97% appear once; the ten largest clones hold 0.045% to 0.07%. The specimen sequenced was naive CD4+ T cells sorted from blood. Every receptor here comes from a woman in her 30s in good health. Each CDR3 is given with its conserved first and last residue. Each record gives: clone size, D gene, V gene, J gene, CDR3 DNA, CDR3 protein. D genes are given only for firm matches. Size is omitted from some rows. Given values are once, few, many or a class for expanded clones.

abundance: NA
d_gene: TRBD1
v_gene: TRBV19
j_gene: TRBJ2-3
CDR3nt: TGTGCCAGTAGTATAATATTTTCAGGGGGCGTCGGGGATACGCAGTATTTT
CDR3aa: CASSIIFSGGVGDTQYF

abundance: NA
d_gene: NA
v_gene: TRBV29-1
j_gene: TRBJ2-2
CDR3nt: TGCAGCGTTAGCGACAGGGCAGGGGGCGCGGGGGTCACCGGGGAGCTGTTTTTT
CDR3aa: CSVSDRAGGAGVTGELFF

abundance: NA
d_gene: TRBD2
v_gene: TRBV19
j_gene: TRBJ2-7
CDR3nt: TGTGCCAGTAGGAGGACTAGCGGGAACTACGAGCAGTACTTC
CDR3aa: CASRRTSGNYEQYF

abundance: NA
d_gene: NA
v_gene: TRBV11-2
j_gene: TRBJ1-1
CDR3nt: TGTGCCAGCAGGGTTGGGGGTGAGAACACTGAAGCTTTCTTT
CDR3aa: CASRVGGENTEAFF

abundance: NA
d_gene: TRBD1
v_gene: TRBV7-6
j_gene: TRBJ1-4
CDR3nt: TGTGCCAGCAGCTCACGAAGGACAGGGGGTAAAACTAATGAAAAACTGTTTTTT
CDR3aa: CASSSRRTGGKTNEKLFF

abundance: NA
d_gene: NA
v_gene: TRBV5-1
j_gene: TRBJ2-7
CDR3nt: TGCGCCAGCAGCTTGGCAGGCTCCTACGAGCAGTACTTC
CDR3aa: CASSLAGSYEQYF

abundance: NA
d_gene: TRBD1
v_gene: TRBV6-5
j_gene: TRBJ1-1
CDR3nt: TGTGCCAGCAGTTTCGACAGGGGGCTGTCTGAAGCTTTCTTT
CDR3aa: CASSFDRGLSEAFF

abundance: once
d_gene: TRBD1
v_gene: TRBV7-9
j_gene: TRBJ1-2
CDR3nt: TGTGCCAGCAGCCTTCCCGGGACAGGGGATAGTGGCTACACCTTC
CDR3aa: CASSLPGTGDSGYTF

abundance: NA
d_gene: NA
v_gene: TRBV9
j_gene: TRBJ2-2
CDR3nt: TGTGCCAGCAGCGTAGGTGGCGGCGCTCCCGGGGAGCTGTTTTTT
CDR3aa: CASSVGGGAPGELFF

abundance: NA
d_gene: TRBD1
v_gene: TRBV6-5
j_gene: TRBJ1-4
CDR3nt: TGTGCCAGCAGTTACTCCAGGGGGTCGTGGGAAAAACTGTTTTTT
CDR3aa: CASSYSRGSWEKLFF

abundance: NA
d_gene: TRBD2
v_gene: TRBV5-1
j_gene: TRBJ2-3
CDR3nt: TGCGCCAGCAGCTCAGGGACTAGCTGGGGGGGAGATACGCAGTATTTT
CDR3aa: CASSSGTSWGGDTQYF

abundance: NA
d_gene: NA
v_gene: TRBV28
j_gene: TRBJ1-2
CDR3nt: TGTGCCAGCAGCTACTGGATGGGGTCTTATGGCTACACCTTC
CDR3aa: CASSYWMGSYGYTF

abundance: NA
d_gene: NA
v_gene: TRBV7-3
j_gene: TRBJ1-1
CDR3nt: TGTGCCAGCAGCACTCTTGGGGGCACTGAAGCTTTCTTT
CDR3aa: CASSTLGGTEAFF

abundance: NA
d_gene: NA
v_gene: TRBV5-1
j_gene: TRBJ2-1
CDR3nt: TGCGCCAGCAGCTTAGGCGGGGTCCAGTACAATGAGCAGTTCTTC
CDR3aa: CASSLGGVQYNEQFF

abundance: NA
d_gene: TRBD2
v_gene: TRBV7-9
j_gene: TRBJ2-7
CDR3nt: TGTGCCAGCTGTAAGTCCGTCGGACTAGCGGGAGGGCCGTCCTACGAGCAGTACTTC
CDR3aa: CASCKSVGLAGGPSYEQYF

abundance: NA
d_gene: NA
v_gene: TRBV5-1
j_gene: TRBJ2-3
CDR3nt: TGCGCCAGCCAGCGCCTTGGGGGCGGCACAGATACGCAGTATTTT
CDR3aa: CASQRLGGGTDTQYF

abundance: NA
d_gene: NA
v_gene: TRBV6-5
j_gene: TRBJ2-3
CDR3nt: TGTGCCAGCAGTTACGGGCAGGCCTCAGATACGCAGTATTTT
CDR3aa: CASSYGQASDTQYF

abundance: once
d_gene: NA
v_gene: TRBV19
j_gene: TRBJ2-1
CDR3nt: TGTGCCAGTAGTCTACCCAGCTCCTACAATGAGCAGTTCTTC
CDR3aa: CASSLPSSYNEQFF

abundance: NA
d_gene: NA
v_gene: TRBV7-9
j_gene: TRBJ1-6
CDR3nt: TGTGCCAGCAGCTTACCGGACATAAGAAGTTCACCCCTCCACTTT
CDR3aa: CASSLPDIRSSPLHF

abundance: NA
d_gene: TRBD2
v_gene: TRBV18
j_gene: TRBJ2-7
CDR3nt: TGTGCCAGCTCCGGGGGGACCCCCTACGAGCAGTACTTC
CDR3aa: CASSGGTPYEQYF

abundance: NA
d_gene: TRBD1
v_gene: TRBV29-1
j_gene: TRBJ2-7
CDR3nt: TGCAGCGTTAGGACAGGGGGCGACGAGCAGTACTTC
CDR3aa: CSVRTGGDEQYF

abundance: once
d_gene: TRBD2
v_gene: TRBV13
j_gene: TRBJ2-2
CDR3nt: TGTGCCAGCAGTCTAACCCACCTAGCGGGAGTGCCCGGGGAGCTGTTTTTT
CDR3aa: CASSLTHLAGVPGELFF